These T cell receptor beta chains were read from a single sample in a study of chemoradiotherapy in HPV16-positive cancers. Some clones are missing from TCRdb's copy, which holds only in-frame ones; the method was immunoSEQ multiplex PCR. The table has 30,000 or so clones, about four fifths seen once. This specimen was blood, taken from a patient who underwent chemoradiotherapy. These receptors all come from a human donor with HPV-associated anogenital cancer. The CDR3 runs from the conserved cysteine through the conserved F or W. Each record gives: CDR3 protein, CDR3 DNA, J gene, clone size, CDR3 length, D gene, V gene. A D gene is named only where the DNA matches it firmly. Clone sizes are given selectively: once, few, many, or a class where the clone is expanded.

cdr3_aa: CASVPGGLASGANVLTF; cdr3_nt: TGTGCCAGTGTACCAGGGGGCTTAGCCTCTGGGGCCAACGTCCTGACTTTC; j_call: TRBJ2-6; clone_size: .; cdr3_length: 17; d_call: TRBD1; v_call: TRBV19
cdr3_aa: CASEGRLSYNEQFF; cdr3_nt: TGTGCCAGCGAGGGTCGGTTGTCATACAATGAGCAGTTCTTC; j_call: TRBJ2-1; clone_size: .; cdr3_length: 14; d_call: .; v_call: TRBV6-1
cdr3_aa: CASNRTGDDEKLFF; cdr3_nt: TGCGCCAGCAACCGGACAGGGGACGATGAAAAACTGTTTTTT; j_call: TRBJ1-4; clone_size: .; cdr3_length: 14; d_call: TRBD1; v_call: TRBV4-1
cdr3_aa: CASSEDWGGYYEQYF; cdr3_nt: TGTGCCAGCAGTGAGGACTGGGGGGGATACTACGAGCAGTACTTC; j_call: TRBJ2-7; clone_size: .; cdr3_length: 15; d_call: TRBD2; v_call: TRBV6-1
cdr3_aa: CASSERGGTDTQYF; cdr3_nt: TGTGCCAGCAGCGAGCGGGGGGGCACAGATACGCAGTATTTT; j_call: TRBJ2-3; clone_size: .; cdr3_length: 14; d_call: TRBD2; v_call: TRBV5-4
cdr3_aa: CASSVGLAVDTQYF; cdr3_nt: TGCGCCAGCAGCGTGGGACTAGCGGTAGATACGCAGTATTTT; j_call: TRBJ2-3; clone_size: .; cdr3_length: 14; d_call: TRBD2; v_call: TRBV5-1
cdr3_aa: CASSPLAGSSYNEQFF; cdr3_nt: TGTGCCAGTAGTCCGCTAGCGGGGAGCTCCTACAATGAGCAGTTCTTC; j_call: TRBJ2-1; clone_size: .; cdr3_length: 16; d_call: TRBD2; v_call: TRBV19
cdr3_aa: CASSSTKGGYREGFGTEAFF; cdr3_nt: TGCGCCAGCAGCTCAACAAAAGGGGGTTACAGGGAGGGTTTCGGCACTGAAGCTTTCTTT; j_call: TRBJ1-1; clone_size: few; cdr3_length: 20; d_call: .; v_call: TRBV5-1
cdr3_aa: CSVLERGRVTEAFF; cdr3_nt: TGCAGCGTGCTAGAAAGGGGGCGGGTCACTGAAGCTTTCTTT; j_call: TRBJ1-1; clone_size: .; cdr3_length: 14; d_call: TRBD1; v_call: TRBV29-1
cdr3_aa: CASSEARRGPSSYGYTF; cdr3_nt: TGTGCCAGCAGTGAAGCGAGGAGAGGGCCCAGCAGCTATGGCTACACCTTC; j_call: TRBJ1-2; clone_size: .; cdr3_length: 17; d_call: .; v_call: TRBV2
cdr3_aa: CASSPFMGANTGELFF; cdr3_nt: TGTGCCAGCTCACCGTTCATGGGGGCGAACACCGGGGAGCTGTTTTTT; j_call: TRBJ2-2; clone_size: .; cdr3_length: 16; d_call: .; v_call: TRBV18
cdr3_aa: CASSIGSYTGELFF; cdr3_nt: TGCGCCAGCAGCATCGGAAGCTACACCGGGGAGCTGTTTTTT; j_call: TRBJ2-2; clone_size: .; cdr3_length: 14; d_call: .; v_call: TRBV5-1
cdr3_aa: CAVRAGSVSTQYF; cdr3_nt: TGTGCCGTGAGAGCGGGAAGCGTCAGTACGCAGTATTTT; j_call: TRBJ2-3; clone_size: .; cdr3_length: 13; d_call: TRBD2; v_call: TRBV2
cdr3_aa: CASSVKTISTDTQYF; cdr3_nt: TGTGCCAGCAGCGTAAAGACAATTAGCACAGATACGCAGTATTTT; j_call: TRBJ2-3; clone_size: .; cdr3_length: 15; d_call: .; v_call: TRBV9
cdr3_aa: CASSKSSSGNTIYF; cdr3_nt: TGTGCCAGCAGCAAATCCAGCTCTGGAAACACCATATATTTT; j_call: TRBJ1-3; clone_size: .; cdr3_length: 14; d_call: .; v_call: TRBV21-1
cdr3_aa: CASSLSGRGGEKLFF; cdr3_nt: TGTGCCAGCAGCTTGAGTGGCAGGGGTGGAGAAAAACTGTTTTTT; j_call: TRBJ1-4; clone_size: .; cdr3_length: 15; d_call: .; v_call: TRBV5-5
cdr3_aa: CAWSNPSGLRQETQYF; cdr3_nt: TGTGCCTGGAGTAACCCTAGCGGGCTGCGACAAGAGACCCAGTACTTC; j_call: TRBJ2-5; clone_size: .; cdr3_length: 16; d_call: TRBD2; v_call: TRBV30
cdr3_aa: CASSLQGGETEAFF; cdr3_nt: TGTGCCAGCAGCCTTCAGGGTGGGGAAACTGAAGCTTTCTTT; j_call: TRBJ1-1; clone_size: .; cdr3_length: 14; d_call: .; v_call: TRBV7-8
cdr3_aa: CASSEESGTGANVLTF; cdr3_nt: TGTGCCAGCAGTGAAGAATCAGGGACTGGGGCCAACGTCCTGACTTTC; j_call: TRBJ2-6; clone_size: once; cdr3_length: 16; d_call: .; v_call: TRBV6-1
cdr3_aa: CASSRGSGELFF; cdr3_nt: TGTGCCAGCAGCAGGGGTTCCGGGGAGCTGTTTTTT; j_call: TRBJ2-2; clone_size: .; cdr3_length: 12; d_call: .; v_call: TRBV6-5
cdr3_aa: CASSPAHLGQGESPFF; cdr3_nt: TGTGCCAGCAGCCCCGCTCACTTAGGACAGGGGGAATCGCCTTTCTTT; j_call: TRBJ1-1; clone_size: .; cdr3_length: 16; d_call: TRBD1; v_call: TRBV5-5
cdr3_aa: CASSPGQFVGYTF; cdr3_nt: TGTGCCAGTAGTCCGGGACAGTTCGTTGGCTACACCTTC; j_call: TRBJ1-2; clone_size: .; cdr3_length: 13; d_call: TRBD1; v_call: TRBV19
cdr3_aa: CAWTIRNEQFF; cdr3_nt: TGTGCCTGGACTATCCGTAATGAGCAGTTCTTC; j_call: TRBJ2-1; clone_size: .; cdr3_length: 11; d_call: .; v_call: TRBV30
cdr3_aa: CASVSGFGNQPQHF; cdr3_nt: TGTGCCAGCGTGTCAGGGTTCGGCAATCAGCCCCAGCATTTT; j_call: TRBJ1-5; clone_size: .; cdr3_length: 14; d_call: .; v_call: TRBV28
cdr3_aa: CASSQTGTGGPDTQYF; cdr3_nt: TGTGCCAGCTCACAGACCGGGACAGGGGGCCCAGATACGCAGTATTTT; j_call: TRBJ2-3; clone_size: .; cdr3_length: 16; d_call: TRBD1; v_call: TRBV18
cdr3_aa: CASSQEGSGTGVEQKLFF; cdr3_nt: TGCGCCAGCAGCCAAGAGGGGTCCGGGACAGGGGTCGAGCAAAAACTGTTTTTT; j_call: TRBJ1-4; clone_size: .; cdr3_length: 18; d_call: TRBD1; v_call: TRBV4-1
cdr3_aa: CASSLDKTYNEQFF; cdr3_nt: TGTGCCAGCAGCTTGGACAAAACTTACAATGAGCAGTTCTTC; j_call: TRBJ2-1; clone_size: .; cdr3_length: 14; d_call: .; v_call: TRBV7-9
cdr3_aa: CASSVPVGNQPQHF; cdr3_nt: TGTGCCAGCAGTGTTCCGGTCGGCAATCAGCCCCAGCATTTT; j_call: TRBJ1-5; clone_size: .; cdr3_length: 14; d_call: .; v_call: TRBV2
cdr3_aa: CASSLYGSGANVLTF; cdr3_nt: TGTGCCAGCAGCTTGTACGGCTCTGGGGCCAACGTCCTGACTTTC; j_call: TRBJ2-6; clone_size: .; cdr3_length: 15; d_call: .; v_call: TRBV5-4
cdr3_aa: CASGPGQGAQPQHF; cdr3_nt: TGTGCCAGCGGGCCGGGACAGGGGGCCCAGCCCCAGCATTTT; j_call: TRBJ1-5; clone_size: .; cdr3_length: 14; d_call: TRBD1; v_call: TRBV6-1
cdr3_aa: CASSDHLVTDTQYF; cdr3_nt: TGCGCCAGCAGTGACCACTTAGTCACAGATACGCAGTATTTT; j_call: TRBJ2-3; clone_size: .; cdr3_length: 14; d_call: .; v_call: TRBV10-1
cdr3_aa: CASSVGLEANTQYF; cdr3_nt: TGTGCCAGCAGCGTCGGACTAGAGGCAAATACGCAGTATTTT; j_call: TRBJ2-3; clone_size: .; cdr3_length: 14; d_call: TRBD2; v_call: TRBV9
cdr3_aa: CASSQGQVPYEQYF; cdr3_nt: TGTGCCAGCAGCCAAGGACAGGTACCTTACGAGCAGTACTTC; j_call: TRBJ2-7; clone_size: .; cdr3_length: 14; d_call: TRBD1; v_call: TRBV7-9
cdr3_aa: CASSVKTGFNEQFF; cdr3_nt: TGTGCCAGCAGCGTTAAGACTGGTTTCAATGAGCAGTTCTTC; j_call: TRBJ2-1; clone_size: .; cdr3_length: 14; d_call: .; v_call: TRBV9
cdr3_aa: CSVINRAYGYTF; cdr3_nt: TGCAGCGTGATCAACAGGGCCTATGGCTACACCTTC; j_call: TRBJ1-2; clone_size: .; cdr3_length: 12; d_call: .; v_call: TRBV29-1
cdr3_aa: CASSSGPGTSLLYEQFF; cdr3_nt: TGCGCCAGCAGCTCAGGACCCGGGACTAGCTTGTTATATGAGCAGTTCTTC; j_call: TRBJ2-1; clone_size: .; cdr3_length: 17; d_call: TRBD2; v_call: TRBV5-1
cdr3_aa: CASTRGRGNTGELFF; cdr3_nt: TGTGCCAGTACCCGTGGGCGGGGGAACACCGGGGAGCTGTTTTTT; j_call: TRBJ2-2; clone_size: .; cdr3_length: 15; d_call: .; v_call: TRBV19
cdr3_aa: CASSSGADTQYF; cdr3_nt: TGTGCCAGCAGTTCGGGGGCAGATACGCAGTATTTT; j_call: TRBJ2-3; clone_size: .; cdr3_length: 12; d_call: .; v_call: TRBV2
cdr3_aa: CASSRSSQPNTGELFF; cdr3_nt: TGTGCCAGCTCAAGGTCTAGCCAACCGAACACCGGGGAGCTGTTTTTT; j_call: TRBJ2-2; clone_size: .; cdr3_length: 16; d_call: .; v_call: TRBV18
cdr3_aa: CASSPRDGGNYGYTF; cdr3_nt: TGTGCCAGCAGCCCGAGGGACGGGGGAAACTATGGCTACACCTTC; j_call: TRBJ1-2; clone_size: once; cdr3_length: 15; d_call: .; v_call: TRBV7-6
cdr3_aa: CASSRSQNTEAFF; cdr3_nt: TGCGCCAGCAGCCGGAGTCAGAACACTGAAGCTTTCTTT; j_call: TRBJ1-1; clone_size: .; cdr3_length: 13; d_call: .; v_call: TRBV5-1